The subject of this entry is one T cell receptor beta chain. Antigen specificity is unknown. The protocol was immunoSEQ multiplex PCR, while the TCRdb copy is restricted to in-frame clones and leaves out a portion. The sample has 50,000 to 70,000 clones; 84% are singletons. These data originate in a study of a mutant IDH1 vaccine in newly diagnosed glioma. As for the study in general: At week 47 came visit V13, while visit V12 had come at week 35.

Study observations and caveats: Vaccine-induced immune responses occurred in 93.3% of patients.

Trimming took off 5 bases at V and 4 bases at J, with 11 bases between the two ends. CDR3 length equals 13 residues. CDR1 and CDR2 from the germline V gene are SNHLY and FYNNEI. Time point here: week 35, safety follow-up. A 20-mer mutant IDH1 peptide at 300 ug was injected subcutaneously with topical imiquimod. This material consisted of PBMCs, taken from a glioma patient whose treatment included an IDH1 peptide vaccine. The receptor's source is a man aged 30 to 39 with glioma. The chain employs TRBV2 and TRBJ2-5; D unclear. CDR3 protein: CASSWDGPETQYF. Here the CDR3 DNA reads TGTGCCAGCAGTTGGGATGGGCCAGAGACCCAGTACTTC.